One and the same sample provided the 21 T cell receptor beta chains below, sequenced in a study of vaccination and CD4 T cells after COVID-19. Regarding time point: late sampling 161 to 241 days after vaccination in three convalescent patients. The treatment: approximately nine-day PBMC culture with coronavirus spike peptide pools or control peptides (ViraFEST assay). With the Oncomine TCR Beta short-read assay, DNA from cultured CD4+ T cells was sequenced. From the PCR reads, TCRdb called clonotypes with MiXCR, one entry per CDR3 protein. Of around 15,000 distinct CDR3 sequences listed, approximately 48% are singletons. No antigens are known for them. The sample consisted of CD4+ T cells from blood, cultured in vitro, taken about 7 months after SARS-CoV-2 vaccination. These TCRs come from a human donor who had recovered from COVID-19.

The V gene is TRBV7-2, the J gene TRBJ2-3, with D possibly called TRBD1 or TRBD2 (5 bases each). The CDR3 consists of 14 residues. V was shortened by 0 bases and J by 1 base, with 5 bases between the two germline ends. Germline V gene sequence: CDR1 SGHTA, CDR2 FQGNSA. This chain's CDR3 is CASSLAGGTDTQYF. Written as DNA, the CDR3 is TGTGCCAGCAGCTTAGCGGGGGGCACAGATACGCAGTATTTT.

In this sample, this clonotype turned up once. The gene calls are TRBV19 and TRBJ2-7; 8 positions match TRBD1. The germline V gene encodes CDR1 LNHDA and CDR2 SQIVND (reference sequence). V lost 10 bases to trimming and J lost 4 bases; unmatched junction nucleotides: 6. This CDR3 spans 12 amino acids. The CDR3 region is CATSRTGYEQYF. DNA of the CDR3: TGTGCCACTTCGAGGACAGGGTACGAGCAGTACTTC.

This chain uses TRBV6-5 with TRBJ1-1, with D uncertain. With 2 bases removed from V and 0 bases from J, the gap between germline ends came to 1 base. CDR1 and CDR2 from the germline V gene are MNHEY and SVGAGI. The CDR3 totals 12 residues. DNA for the CDR3: TGTGCCAGCAGTTACGTGAACACTGAAGCTTTCTTT. Translated: CASSYVNTEAFF.

The chain uses TRBV20-1 and TRBJ1-2, with D possibly matching TRBD1 (5 bases). The CDR3 covers 15 residues. Germline V gene sequence: CDR1 DFQATT, CDR2 SNEGSKA (reference sequence). V lost 6 bases and J lost 4, with 21 bases in between. The CDR3 bases are TGCAGTGCCCAGAGCGGGGCAGCTAATGTCTATGGCTACACCTTC. Translation: CSAQSGAANVYGYTF.

CDR3 sequence: CASNTPFRTDTQYF. CDR3 nucleotide sequence: TGTGCCAGCAATACCCCATTTCGTACAGATACGCAGTATTTT. The chain carries TRBV6-1 and TRBJ2-3; D call uncertain. V gave up 7 bases and J gave up 3 bases, with 14 bases separating them. The CDR3 spans 14 residues. CDR1 and CDR2 (germline): MNHNS, SASEGT.

This clonotype was counted a single time. The chain employs TRBV11-2 and TRBJ2-5; TRBD2 matches 7 bases. The germline gives CDR1 SGHAT, CDR2 FQNNGV. The length of the CDR3 is 14 residues. The ends lost 7 bases at V and 5 bases at J; junction bases unmatched: 10. In DNA form, the CDR3 reads TGTGCCAGCACCTATTGGGGGGGGGATGAGACCCAGTACTTC. Protein sequence: CASTYWGGDETQYF. Drawing the rest from reference TRBV11-2 and TRBJ2-5, the complete variable domain is EAGVAQSPRYKIIEKRQSVAFWCNPISGHATLYWYQQILGQGPKLLIQFQNNGVVDDSQLPKDRFSAERLKGVDSTLKIQPAKLEDSAVYLCASTYWGGDETQYFGPGTRLLVL.

The chain has TRBV20-1 and TRBJ1-5; D uncertain. The CDR3 length is 12 residues. Germline values: CDR1 DFQATT, CDR2 SNEGSKA (reference sequence). Trimming left V 6 bases short and J 4 bases short, with 10 bases between. The CDR3 protein is CSAQFQNQPQHF. The CDR3 DNA is TGCAGTGCCCAGTTCCAGAATCAGCCCCAGCATTTT.

The gene calls are TRBV20-1 and TRBJ2-7; maybe TRBD1 (5 bases). Trimming pared 1 base from V and 2 bases from J, leaving 18 bases between. The CDR3 is 16 amino acids. Per the germline V gene, CDR1 is DFQATT and CDR2 is SNEGSKA (reference sequence). The CDR3 nucleotides are TGCAGTGCTAGAGCCCAAGGGGCAGGCTACACCTACGAGCAGTACTTC. It is translated as CSARAQGAGYTYEQYF.

This clonotype was detected a few times. V and J are TRBV20-1 and TRBJ2-3; D not resolved. CDR1 and CDR2 from the germline V gene are DFQATT and SNEGSKA (reference sequence). The CDR3 totals 14 residues. The V gene lost 3 bases and the J gene lost 2 bases, with 12 bases spanning the gap. DNA for the CDR3: TGCAGTGCTAGCTCCGGCTATTTCACAGATACGCAGTATTTT. It translates to CSASSGYFTDTQYF.

V gene TRBV15 combines with J gene TRBJ2-1, with TRBD2 identical over 7 bases. Germline-derived CDR1 and CDR2 are LNHNV and YYDKDF (reference sequence). This CDR3 comprises 16 residues. Trimming cost V 7 bases and J 4 bases; bases outside gene matches: 13. The CDR3 reads CATTSGSAGEYNEQFF. The CDR3 bases are TGTGCCACCACGTCAGGATCCGCGGGAGAATACAATGAGCAGTTCTTC. Filled out from reference TRBV15 and TRBJ2-1, the complete variable domain reads DAMVIQNPRYQVTQFGKPVTLSCSQTLNHNVMYWYQQKSSQAPKLLFHYYDKDFNNEADTPDNFQSRRPNTSFCFLDIRSPGLGDTAMYLCATTSGSAGEYNEQFFGPGTRLTVL.

This clonotype has a handful of counts. The chain uses TRBV11-3 and TRBJ2-5, with 10 bases lining up with TRBD1. This CDR3 comprises 15 residues. J gave up 3 bases and V 4 bases, and 5 bases lay outside the gene matches. The V gene's germline CDR1 is SGHNT and CDR2 YENEEA. The DNA of the CDR3 is TGTGCCAGCAGCTCAACCGGGACAGGGGAAGAGACCCAGTACTTC. Translating it yields CASSSTGTGEETQYF.

This clonotype came up once. The chain combines TRBV20-1 with TRBJ2-1; D unclear. The CDR3 totals 14 residues. The V end was cut by 3 bases, the J end by 8 bases, with 17 bases between. The germline gives CDR1 DFQATT, CDR2 SNEGSKA (reference sequence). The CDR3 DNA sequence: TGCAGTGCTAGGGAAGGCTCGGTGCGCGATGAGCAGTTCTTC. Translation gives CSAREGSVRDEQFF.

There are a few counts of this clonotype. This chain uses TRBV20-1 with TRBJ2-3; D may match TRBD1 or TRBD2 (6 bases each). V dropped 3 bases and J dropped 3 bases, with 13 bases sitting between them. CDR1 is DFQATT and CDR2 is SNEGSKA in the germline V gene (reference sequence). The CDR3 sequence is 14 residues long. The CDR3 DNA is TGCAGTGCTAGTTGGGGGGCAGGGACAGATACGCAGTATTTT. Encoded protein: CSASWGAGTDTQYF.

The rearrangement links TRBV7-2 to TRBJ1-5; 10 nucleotides line up with TRBD1. V trimming: 5 bases; J trimming: 5 bases; junction bases outside the gene matches: 3. The CDR3 totals 14 residues. From germline, CDR1 is SGHTA and CDR2 FQGNSA. The CDR3 bases are TGTGCCAGCAGCCAGACAGGGGGCGATCAGCCCCAGCATTTT. Translation gives CASSQTGGDQPQHF.

A note on this clonotype: A junction end diverges from the germline sequence, so it may reflect a read error. This chain joins TRBV5-1 and TRBJ2-5; the match to TRBD2 covers 7 bases. From germline, CDR1 is SGHRS and CDR2 YFSETQ. The CDR3 extends over 15 amino acids. The CDR3 reads CASSLGTASGETQCF. In nucleotides, the CDR3 is TGCGCCAGCAGCTTGGGAACGGCTAGCGGAGAGACCCAGTGCTTC.

The chain uses TRBV10-3 and TRBJ2-7; TRBD1 is a possible D gene (6 bases). V was shortened by 6 bases and J by 5 bases, with 20 bases between the two germline ends. This CDR3 has 15 residues. Germline V gene data show CDR1 as ENHRY and CDR2 as SYGVKD. The CDR3 nucleotides are TGTGCCATCAGAAGCACCGGGACAAGACCCCACGAGCAGTACTTC. Amino acid sequence: CAIRSTGTRPHEQYF.

The chain is built from TRBV7-6 and TRBJ2-5, with 12 bases matching TRBD2. The CDR3 totals 19 residues. V lost 2 bases to trimming and J lost 5 bases; unmatched junction nucleotides: 15. Germline CDR1 is SGHVS and CDR2 is FNYEAQ. The CDR3 nucleotides read TGTGCCAGCAGCTTAAAGGTCGCCGGACTAGCGGGGCGCAGGGAGACCCAGTACTTC. Protein: CASSLKVAGLAGRRETQYF.

The chain employs TRBV10-3 and TRBJ2-7, with 7 bases fitting TRBD1. The CDR3 runs 12 residues. The trim removed 6 bases at V and 3 bases at J, leaving 2 bases unmatched. Germline V CDR1 and CDR2: ENHRY, SYGVKD. CDR3 residues: CAIRGDSYEQYF. As DNA, the CDR3 is TGTGCCATCAGGGGGGACAGCTACGAGCAGTACTTC.

This clonotype was picked up a small number of times. The rearrangement joins TRBV27 to TRBJ2-5; 11 bases align to TRBD2. The CDR3 totals 16 residues. Germline V gives CDR1 MNHEY, CDR2 SMNVEV (reference sequence). With V trimmed by 5 bases and J by 5 bases, 10 bases remained unmatched. DNA of the CDR3: TGTGCCAGCAGTCTGAGGGTAGCGGGAGGGCAGGAGACCCAGTACTTC. Protein: CASSLRVAGGQETQYF.

This chain uses TRBV24-1 with TRBJ2-1; D is perhaps TRBD2 (5 bases). Germline V lookup: CDR1 KGHDR, CDR2 SFDVKD. This CDR3 contains 16 residues. V lost 3 bases, J lost 4 bases, and 15 bases lay in between. CDR3 in DNA: TGTGCCACCAGTGATACCCCGGGATTTACATACAATGAGCAGTTCTTC. Protein sequence: CATSDTPGFTYNEQFF.

The chain has TRBV7-2 and TRBJ2-1, with 15 bases identical to TRBD2. CDR3 length equals 17 residues. Germline lookup yields CDR1 SGHTA and CDR2 FQGNSA. J was trimmed by 4 bases and V by 7 bases; bases with no gene match: 8. Here the CDR3 reads CASTPGLAGGRYNEQFF. As DNA, the CDR3 is TGTGCCAGCACCCCCGGACTAGCGGGAGGGAGGTACAATGAGCAGTTCTTC.